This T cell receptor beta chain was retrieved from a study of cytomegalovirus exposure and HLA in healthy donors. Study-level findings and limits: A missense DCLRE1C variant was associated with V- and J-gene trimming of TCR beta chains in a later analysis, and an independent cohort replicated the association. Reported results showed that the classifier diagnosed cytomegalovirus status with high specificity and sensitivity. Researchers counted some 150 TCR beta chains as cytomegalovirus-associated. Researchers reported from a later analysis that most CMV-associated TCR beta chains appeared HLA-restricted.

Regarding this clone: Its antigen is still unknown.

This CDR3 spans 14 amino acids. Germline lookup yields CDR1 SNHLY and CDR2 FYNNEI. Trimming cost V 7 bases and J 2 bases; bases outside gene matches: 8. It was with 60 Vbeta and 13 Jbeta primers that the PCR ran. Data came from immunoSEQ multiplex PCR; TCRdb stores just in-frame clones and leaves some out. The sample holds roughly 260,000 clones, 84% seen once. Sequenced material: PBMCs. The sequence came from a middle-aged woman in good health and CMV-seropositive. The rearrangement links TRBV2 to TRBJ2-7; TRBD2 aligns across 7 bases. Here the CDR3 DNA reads TGTGCCAGCACCGGGACTACCATTACCTACGAGCAGTACTTC. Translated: CASTGTTITYEQYF.